A selection of T cell receptor beta chains follows, all from one sample in a study of cytomegalovirus exposure and HLA in healthy donors. Here immunoSEQ multiplex PCR was the method, and the copy in TCRdb shows in-frame clones only, minus some. The data hold some 170,000 clones, with roughly four fifths observed a single time. The sample comprised PBMCs. These TCRs come from a woman under 30 in good health and CMV-seronegative. Each CDR3 is given with its conserved first and last residue. D genes are given only for firm matches. A clone size is listed for some rows: how often the clone was seen (once, few, many), or a class if it is expanded.

D gene,clone size,J gene,V gene,CDR3 DNA,CDR3 protein
TRBD2,NA,TRBJ2-7,TRBV7-9,TGTGCCAGCAGCTCGATAACTAGCGGGCGTAGCCATGAGCAGTACTTC,CASSSITSGRSHEQYF
TRBD1,NA,TRBJ2-7,TRBV27,TGTGCCAGCAGTATCGGGACAGGGAATTACGAGCAGTACTTC,CASSIGTGNYEQYF
TRBD1,NA,TRBJ1-1,TRBV5-1,TGCGCCAGCAGCTTGGGGGACAGGAAGGATGAAGCTTTCTTT,CASSLGDRKDEAFF
TRBD1,NA,TRBJ2-7,TRBV11-1,TGTGCCAGCACCCCGATAAGAACAGGGGGTAGCTCCTACGAGCAGTACTTC,CASTPIRTGGSSYEQYF
TRBD1,once,TRBJ1-2,TRBV6-1,TGTGCCAGCAGTTTTCGCAGGGGGCTTGGCTACACCTTC,CASSFRRGLGYTF
NA,NA,TRBJ2-1,TRBV30,TGTGCCTGGAGTCGGGCAGGGGTATCCAATGAGCAGTTCTTC,CAWSRAGVSNEQFF
NA,NA,TRBJ1-3,TRBV7-9,TGTGCCAGCAGCTTACCCGGGATTCACTCTGGAAACACCATATATTTT,CASSLPGIHSGNTIYF
TRBD1,NA,TRBJ1-1,TRBV6-5,TGTGCCAGCACATTAAGACAGGGGAGCACTGAAGCTTTCTTT,CASTLRQGSTEAFF
TRBD1,NA,TRBJ2-2,TRBV5-1,TGCGCCAGCAGGGGGACAGGATACCGGACCGGGGAGCTGTTTTTT,CASRGTGYRTGELFF
NA,once,TRBJ1-1,TRBV9,TGTGCCAGCAAAAGGGAGCCGTACACTGAAGCTTTCTTT,CASKREPYTEAFF
NA,NA,TRBJ2-3,TRBV7-6,TGTGCCAGCAGCTTAGCGAGCGGACCGGGCACAGATACGCAGTATTTT,CASSLASGPGTDTQYF
NA,NA,TRBJ1-4,TRBV6-1,TGTGCCAGCAAGAGGCTGAGTAATGAAAAACTGTTTTTT,CASKRLSNEKLFF
TRBD1,NA,TRBJ1-5,TRBV2,TGTGCCAGCAGTTGGACAGGGGGCAATCAGCCCCAGCATTTT,CASSWTGGNQPQHF
NA,once,TRBJ2-1,TRBV9,TGTGCCAGCGGGGGGGAGGGGGCCTACAATGAGCAGTTCTTC,CASGGEGAYNEQFF
TRBD1,NA,TRBJ1-6,TRBV19,TGTGCCAGCTCGGGACAGAACAATTCACCCCTCCACTTT,CASSGQNNSPLHF
TRBD1,few,TRBJ1-1,TRBV19,TGTGCCAGTAGTATGTCAGGGACAGATGAAGCTTTCTTT,CASSMSGTDEAFF
NA,NA,TRBJ1-1,TRBV9,TGTGCCAGCAGCGAAGTCGGGGGGGCCACTGAAGCTTTCTTT,CASSEVGGATEAFF
TRBD1,few,TRBJ1-2,TRBV6-6,TGTGCCAGCAGCCATATCCGGGACAGCTATGGCTACACCTTC,CASSHIRDSYGYTF
NA,NA,TRBJ1-1,TRBV19,TGTGCCAGTAGTATACTCTTAAAGGGGCACACTGAAGCTTTCTTT,CASSILLKGHTEAFF
TRBD1,NA,TRBJ1-6,TRBV27,TGTGCCAGCAGGAAACAACAGGGGGCGTTTTCACCCCTCCACTTT,CASRKQQGAFSPLHF
NA,once,TRBJ1-1,TRBV12-5,TGTGCTAGTGGTTCGACAGAGAACACTGAAGCTTTCTTT,CASGSTENTEAFF
NA,NA,TRBJ2-7,TRBV5-4,TGTGCCAGCTCGGGGGGCACTCACTACGAGCAGTACTTC,CASSGGTHYEQYF
TRBD1,few,TRBJ1-1,TRBV25-1,TGTGCCAGCAGTGAATTAGACAGGGCCCCACTTGAAGCTTTCTTT,CASSELDRAPLEAFF
NA,NA,TRBJ2-7,TRBV10-3,TGTGCCATCAGTGAGTCCGCCGCTACCTACGAGCAGTACTTC,CAISESAATYEQYF
NA,NA,TRBJ1-2,TRBV21-1,TGTGCCAGCAGCAAAGTTGCGGGACAGGCCAACTATGGCTACACCTTC,CASSKVAGQANYGYTF
NA,NA,TRBJ2-1,TRBV6-5,TGTGCCAGCAGTTACTACAGGGACAATGAGCAGTTCTTC,CASSYYRDNEQFF
NA,NA,TRBJ2-7,TRBV9,TGTGCCAGCAACGACTCACCCGGGGTTTGCGAGCAGTACTTC,CASNDSPGVCEQYF
TRBD1,NA,TRBJ2-3,TRBV19,TGTGCCAGCCGGGACAGGGGAACAGATACGCAGTATTTT,CASRDRGTDTQYF
TRBD1,few,TRBJ2-7,TRBV28,TGTGCCAGCAGTTTTGGGACAGCAACCTACGAGCAGTACTTC,CASSFGTATYEQYF
NA,NA,TRBJ1-1,TRBV6-5,TGTGCCAGCAGAGGCGAGGGCGCGGGTAACACTGAAGCTTTCTTT,CASRGEGAGNTEAFF
TRBD1,NA,TRBJ2-2,TRBV5-1,TGCGCCAGCAGCCCACAGACAGGGTTTTTATACGCGAACACCGGGGAGCTGTTTTTT,CASSPQTGFLYANTGELFF
TRBD1,NA,TRBJ1-4,TRBV5-1,TGCGCCAGCAGCTTGGGGGCGACAGGGAGGAATGAAAAACTGTTTTTT,CASSLGATGRNEKLFF
NA,once,TRBJ2-6,TRBV5-6,TGTGCCAGCAGCCGAACCATACAGGGTACCTCTGGGGCCAACGTCCTGACTTTC,CASSRTIQGTSGANVLTF
NA,NA,TRBJ2-7,TRBV7-9,TGTGCCAGCAGCCCGGGTACCTACGAGCAGTACTTC,CASSPGTYEQYF
NA,NA,TRBJ2-2,TRBV5-1,TGCGCCAGCAGCTTGAGTGCCGTTCAGTCCGGGGAGCTGTTTTTT,CASSLSAVQSGELFF
NA,NA,TRBJ1-1,TRBV7-8,TGTGCCAGCAGCTTAGGGGCCAGCCTGAACACTGAAGCTTTCTTT,CASSLGASLNTEAFF
NA,few,TRBJ1-1,TRBV14,TGTGCCAGCTCAGCCGGGTTTAACTTGAACACTGAAGCTTTCTTT,CASSAGFNLNTEAFF
NA,NA,TRBJ2-1,TRBV28,TGTGCCAGCAGTGGTGTGCGGCCATACAATGAGCAGTTCTTC,CASSGVRPYNEQFF
NA,medium-sized,TRBJ2-7,TRBV6-6,TGTGCCAGCAGTACTCCCAGGGATGCCTACGAGCAGTACTTC,CASSTPRDAYEQYF
NA,NA,TRBJ2-7,TRBV7-9,TGTTCCAGCAGCTTGGGGAGCGAGCAGTACTTC,CSSSLGSEQYF
NA,NA,TRBJ2-1,TRBV5-1,TGCGCCAGCAGCTGGGGGGACGGAAAGTACAATGAGCAGTTCTTC,CASSWGDGKYNEQFF
TRBD1,NA,TRBJ2-2,TRBV19,TGTGCCAGTAGTAGAATCGGGACAGGGGTAACCGGGGAGCTGTTTTTT,CASSRIGTGVTGELFF
TRBD1,NA,TRBJ1-2,TRBV7-9,TGTGCCAGCAGCCTACCGACAGGGCTAGGCTACACCTTC,CASSLPTGLGYTF